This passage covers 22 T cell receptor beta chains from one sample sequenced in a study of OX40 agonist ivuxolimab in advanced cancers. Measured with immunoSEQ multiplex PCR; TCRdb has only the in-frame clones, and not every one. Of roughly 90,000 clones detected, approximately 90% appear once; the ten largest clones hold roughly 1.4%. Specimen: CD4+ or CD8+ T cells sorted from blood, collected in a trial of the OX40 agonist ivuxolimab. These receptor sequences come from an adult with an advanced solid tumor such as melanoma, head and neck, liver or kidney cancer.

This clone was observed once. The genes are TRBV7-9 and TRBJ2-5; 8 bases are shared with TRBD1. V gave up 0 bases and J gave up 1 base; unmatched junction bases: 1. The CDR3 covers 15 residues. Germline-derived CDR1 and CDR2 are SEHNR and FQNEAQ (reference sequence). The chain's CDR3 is CASSLAGQVQETQYF. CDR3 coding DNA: TGTGCCAGCAGCTTAGCGGGACAGGTCCAAGAGACCCAGTACTTC.

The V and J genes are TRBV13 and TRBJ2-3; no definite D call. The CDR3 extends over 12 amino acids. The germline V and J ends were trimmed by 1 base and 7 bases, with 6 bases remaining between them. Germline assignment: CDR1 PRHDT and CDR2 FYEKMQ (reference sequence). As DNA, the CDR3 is TGTGCCAGCAGCTTAGAGGTTTATACGCAGTATTTT. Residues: CASSLEVYTQYF.

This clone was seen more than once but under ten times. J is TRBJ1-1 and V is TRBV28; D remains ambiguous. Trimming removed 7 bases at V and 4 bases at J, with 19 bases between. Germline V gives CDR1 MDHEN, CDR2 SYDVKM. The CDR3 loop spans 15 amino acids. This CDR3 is CASNPIEGWGTEAFF. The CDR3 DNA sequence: TGTGCCAGCAATCCCATCGAAGGATGGGGCACTGAAGCTTTCTTT.

CDR3 sequence (DNA): TGTGCCAGCAGCTCAGACTTAAATCAGCCCCAGCATTTT. It translates to CASSSDLNQPQHF. V and J are TRBV7-3 and TRBJ1-5; D remains ambiguous. Deletions cut 4 bases from V and 4 bases from J, with 8 bases between. This CDR3 has 13 residues. Germline lookup yields CDR1 SGHTA and CDR2 FQGTGA.

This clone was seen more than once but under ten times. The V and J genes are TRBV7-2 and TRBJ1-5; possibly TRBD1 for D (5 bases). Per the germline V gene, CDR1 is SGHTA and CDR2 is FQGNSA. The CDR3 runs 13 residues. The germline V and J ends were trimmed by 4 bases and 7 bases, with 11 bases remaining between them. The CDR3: CASSSRQWQPQHF. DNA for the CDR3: TGTGCCAGCAGCTCTAGACAGTGGCAGCCCCAGCATTTT.

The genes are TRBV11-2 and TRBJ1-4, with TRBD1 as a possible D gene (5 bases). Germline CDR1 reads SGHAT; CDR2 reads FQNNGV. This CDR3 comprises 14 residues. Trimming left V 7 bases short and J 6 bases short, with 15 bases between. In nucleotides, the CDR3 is TGTGCCAGCACCCAGGCCGGGGCCCATGAAAAACTGTTTTTT. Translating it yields CASTQAGAHEKLFF.

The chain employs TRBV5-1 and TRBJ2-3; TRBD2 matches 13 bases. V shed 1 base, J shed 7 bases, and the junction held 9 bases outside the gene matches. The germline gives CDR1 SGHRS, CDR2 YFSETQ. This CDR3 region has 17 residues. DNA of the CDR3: TGCGCCAGCAGCTTGCAGACTAGCGGGGGGAGCGTTAATACGCAGTATTTT. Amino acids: CASSLQTSGGSVNTQYF.

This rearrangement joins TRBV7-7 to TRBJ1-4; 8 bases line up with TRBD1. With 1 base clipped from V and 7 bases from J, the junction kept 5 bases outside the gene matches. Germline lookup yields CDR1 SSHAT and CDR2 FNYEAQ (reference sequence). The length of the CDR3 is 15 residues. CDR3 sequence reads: CASSLGGQAIEKLFF. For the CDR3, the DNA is TGTGCCAGCAGCTTAGGGGGACAGGCTATTGAAAAACTGTTTTTT.

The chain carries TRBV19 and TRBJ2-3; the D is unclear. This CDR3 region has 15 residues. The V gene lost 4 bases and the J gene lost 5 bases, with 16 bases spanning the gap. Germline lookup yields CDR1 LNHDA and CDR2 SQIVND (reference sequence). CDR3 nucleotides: TGTGCCAGTAGTAACCCGAAGCGTGGAGTAGATACGCAGTATTTT. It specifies CASSNPKRGVDTQYF.

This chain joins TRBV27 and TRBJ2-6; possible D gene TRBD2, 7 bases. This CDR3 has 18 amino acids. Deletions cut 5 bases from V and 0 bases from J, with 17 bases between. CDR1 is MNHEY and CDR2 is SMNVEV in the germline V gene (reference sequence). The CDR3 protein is CASSSPGGSLSGANVLTF. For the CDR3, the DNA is TGTGCCAGCAGTAGCCCGGGGGGCTCCCTCTCTGGGGCCAACGTCCTGACTTTC. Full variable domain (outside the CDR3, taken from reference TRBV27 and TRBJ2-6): EAQVTQNPRYLITVTGKKLTVTCSQNMNHEYMSWYRQDPGLGLRQIYYSMNVEVTDKGDVPEGYKVSRKEKRNFPLILESPSPNQTSLYFCASSSPGGSLSGANVLTFGAGSRLTVL.

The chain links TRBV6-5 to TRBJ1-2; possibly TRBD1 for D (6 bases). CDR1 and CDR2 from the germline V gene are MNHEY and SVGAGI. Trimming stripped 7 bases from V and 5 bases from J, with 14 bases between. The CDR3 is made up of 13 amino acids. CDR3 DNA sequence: TGTGCCAGCAAACCTGGACAGCCTTATGGCTACACCTTC. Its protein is CASKPGQPYGYTF.

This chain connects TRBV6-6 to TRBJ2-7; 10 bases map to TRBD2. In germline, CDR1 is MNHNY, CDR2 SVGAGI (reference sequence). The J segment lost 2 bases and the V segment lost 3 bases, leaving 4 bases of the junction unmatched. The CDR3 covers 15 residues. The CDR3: CASSYGLADPYEQYF. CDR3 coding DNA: TGTGCCAGCAGTTATGGACTAGCGGATCCCTACGAGCAGTACTTC.

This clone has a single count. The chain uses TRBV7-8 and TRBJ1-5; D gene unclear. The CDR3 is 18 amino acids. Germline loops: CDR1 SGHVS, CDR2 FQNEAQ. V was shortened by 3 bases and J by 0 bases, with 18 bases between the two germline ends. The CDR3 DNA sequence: TGTGCCAGCAGCTTCCCCGGAGGTTCAGGATATAGCAATCAGCCCCAGCATTTT. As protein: CASSFPGGSGYSNQPQHF.

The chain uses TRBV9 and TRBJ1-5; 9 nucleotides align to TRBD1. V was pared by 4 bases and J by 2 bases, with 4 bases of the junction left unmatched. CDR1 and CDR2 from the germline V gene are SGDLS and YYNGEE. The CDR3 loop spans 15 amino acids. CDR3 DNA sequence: TGTGCCAGCAGCCAGGGACAGGGTGGCAATCAGCCCCAGCATTTT. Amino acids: CASSQGQGGNQPQHF.

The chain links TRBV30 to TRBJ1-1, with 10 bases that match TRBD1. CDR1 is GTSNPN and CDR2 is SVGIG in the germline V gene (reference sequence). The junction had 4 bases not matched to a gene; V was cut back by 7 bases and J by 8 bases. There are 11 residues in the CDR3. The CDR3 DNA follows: TGTGCCTCGGGGACAGGGGCGGAAGCTTTCTTT. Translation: CASGTGAEAFF.

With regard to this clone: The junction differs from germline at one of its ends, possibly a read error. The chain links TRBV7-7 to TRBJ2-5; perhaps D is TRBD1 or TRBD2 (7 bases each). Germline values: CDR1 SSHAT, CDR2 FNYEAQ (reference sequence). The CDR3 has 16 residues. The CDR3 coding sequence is TGTGCTAGCAGCTTATACGGACCAGGGGGGGGAGAGACCCAGTACTTC. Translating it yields CASSLYGPGGGETQYF.

Here the CDR3 reads CASSLSSANEQFF. The CDR3, as DNA: TGCGCCAGCAGCTTAAGTAGCGCTAATGAGCAGTTCTTC. The J gene is TRBJ2-1, the V gene TRBV5-1; the D gene is possibly TRBD2 (5 bases). Deletions cut 2 bases from V and 7 bases from J, with 10 bases between. Germline values: CDR1 SGHRS, CDR2 YFSETQ. CDR3 length: 13 amino acids.

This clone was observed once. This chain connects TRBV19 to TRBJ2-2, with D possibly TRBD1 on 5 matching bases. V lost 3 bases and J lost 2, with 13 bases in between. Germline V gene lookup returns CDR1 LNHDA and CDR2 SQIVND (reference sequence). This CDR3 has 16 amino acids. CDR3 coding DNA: TGTGCCAGTAGTATTGGGGCAGGGATAAACACCGGGGAGCTGTTTTTT. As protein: CASSIGAGINTGELFF.

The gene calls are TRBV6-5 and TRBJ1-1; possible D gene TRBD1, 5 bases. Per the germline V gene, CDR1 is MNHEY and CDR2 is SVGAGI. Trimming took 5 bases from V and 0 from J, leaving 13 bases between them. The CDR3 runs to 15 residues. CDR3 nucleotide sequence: TGTGCCAGCAGTACCTCCCGGACACTGAACACTGAAGCTTTCTTT. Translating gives CASSTSRTLNTEAFF.

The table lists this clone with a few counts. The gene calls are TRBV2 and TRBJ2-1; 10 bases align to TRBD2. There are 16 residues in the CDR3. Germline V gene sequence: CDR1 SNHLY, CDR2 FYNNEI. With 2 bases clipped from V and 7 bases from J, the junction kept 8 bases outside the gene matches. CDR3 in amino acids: CASSERLAGEENEQFF. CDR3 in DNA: TGTGCCAGCAGTGAAAGGCTAGCGGGAGAGGAAAATGAGCAGTTCTTC.

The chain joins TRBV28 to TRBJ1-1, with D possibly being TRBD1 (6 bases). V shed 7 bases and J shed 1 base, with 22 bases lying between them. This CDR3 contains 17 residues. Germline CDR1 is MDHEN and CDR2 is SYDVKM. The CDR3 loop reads CASKGPKAIGGNTEAFF. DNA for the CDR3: TGTGCCAGCAAGGGTCCTAAGGCGATAGGGGGGAACACTGAAGCTTTCTTT.

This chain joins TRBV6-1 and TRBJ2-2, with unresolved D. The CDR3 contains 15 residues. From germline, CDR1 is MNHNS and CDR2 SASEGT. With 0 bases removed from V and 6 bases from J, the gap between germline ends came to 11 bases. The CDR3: CASSEATGVAGELFF. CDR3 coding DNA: TGTGCCAGCAGTGAAGCCACGGGTGTGGCCGGGGAGCTGTTTTTT.